A selection of T cell receptor beta chains follows, all from one sample in a study of cytomegalovirus exposure and HLA in healthy donors. The method was immunoSEQ multiplex PCR; TCRdb's version includes in-frame clones alone and lacks a portion of them. The sample is made up of around 74,000 clones, and the top ten hold roughly 13% of it. The sample consisted of PBMCs. The receptors stem from a man in his fifties or sixties in good health and CMV-seropositive. The CDR3 runs from the conserved cysteine through the conserved F or W. D genes are given only for firm matches.

>TRBD1|TRBJ2-1|TRBV9|15
CASSTRDRGNNEQFF
TGTGCCAGCAGCACCCGGGACAGGGGAAACAATGAGCAGTTCTTC
>.|TRBJ1-5|TRBV5-6|17
CASSSGGVRFDNQPQHF
TGTGCCAGCAGCTCGGGAGGGGTACGATTCGACAATCAGCCCCAGCATTTT
>TRBD1|TRBJ1-1|TRBV2|15
CASSPGTGRETEAFF
TGTGCCAGCAGTCCCGGGACAGGGAGGGAGACTGAAGCTTTCTTT
>.|TRBJ1-2|TRBV5-1|14
CASSSPGTPYGYTF
TGCGCCAGCAGCTCCCCCGGGACTCCCTATGGCTACACCTTC
>TRBD1|TRBJ1-1|TRBV19|15
CASMDRAQMNTEAFF
TGTGCCAGTATGGACAGGGCCCAGATGAACACTGAAGCTTTCTTT
>.|TRBJ2-3|TRBV5-6|14
CACGRQRLGDTQYF
TGTGCCTGCGGGCGCCAGCGGTTAGGGGATACGCAGTATTTT
>TRBD1|TRBJ1-2|TRBV29-1|13
CSALDRGRVGYTF
TGCAGCGCCCTGGACAGGGGGCGAGTTGGCTACACCTTC
>.|TRBJ1-2|TRBV9|13
CASTGHLNYGYTF
TGTGCCAGCACGGGACATCTTAACTATGGCTACACCTTC
>.|TRBJ2-5|TRBV11-1|13
CASSFQGGETQYF
TGTGCCAGCAGCTTCCAGGGAGGAGAGACCCAGTACTTC
>.|TRBJ2-1|TRBV12-5|16
CASGYRRVSSYNEQFF
TGTGCTAGTGGTTATCGGAGGGTTAGCTCCTACAATGAGCAGTTCTTC
>.|TRBJ1-4|TRBV5-4|14
CASSLDLGNEKLFF
TGTGCCAGCAGCTTGGATCTCGGTAATGAAAAACTGTTTTTT
>.|TRBJ1-1|TRBV6-6|13
CASSLGQNTEAFF
TGTGCCAGCAGTTTGGGACAGAACACTGAAGCTTTCTTT
>TRBD1|TRBJ1-2|TRBV15|16
CATSRIGTGGRSGYTF
TGTGCCACCAGCAGAATTGGGACAGGGGGTAGGAGTGGCTACACCTTC
>.|TRBJ1-5|TRBV7-9|14
CASSPWGGNQPQHF
TGTGCCAGCAGCCCTTGGGGAGGCAATCAGCCCCAGCATTTT
>TRBD1|TRBJ2-5|TRBV2|14
CASKGQGDLETQYF
TGTGCCAGCAAGGGACAGGGAGATCTAGAGACCCAGTACTTC
>.|TRBJ1-1|TRBV18|12
CASLSSNTEAFF
TGTGCCAGCCTATCTAGTAACACTGAAGCTTTCTTT
>TRBD1|TRBJ1-2|TRBV7-8|15
CASSLGGTGTYGYTF
TGTGCCAGCAGCTTAGGGGGGACAGGGACCTATGGCTACACCTTC
>.|TRBJ1-2|TRBV5-4|14
CASSSRTQGYGYTF
TGTGCCAGCAGCTCCCGGACCCAGGGGTATGGCTACACCTTC
>.|TRBJ2-5|TRBV30|13
CAWSVGREETQYF
TGTGCCTGGAGCGTTGGGCGAGAAGAGACCCAGTACTTC
>.|TRBJ2-5|TRBV6-5|14
CASSYSRETETQYF
TGTGCCAGCAGTTACTCAAGGGAGACAGAGACCCAGTACTTC
>.|TRBJ1-2|TRBV25-1|15
CASSTNSGRVVGYTF
TGTGCCAGCAGTACCAATTCCGGTCGCGTTGTTGGCTACACCTTC
>.|TRBJ1-4|TRBV7-9|15
CASSSPWGAKEKLFF
TGTGCCAGCAGCTCGCCGTGGGGAGCAAAGGAAAAACTGTTTTTT
>.|TRBJ1-5|TRBV7-8|15
CASSSQGTNRQPQHF
TGTGCCAGCAGCAGCCAGGGTACAAACCGTCAGCCCCAGCATTTT
>.|TRBJ2-5|TRBV10-1|13
CASSVAGVGTQYF
TGCGCCAGCAGTGTAGCAGGGGTGGGGACCCAGTACTTC
>.|TRBJ1-1|TRBV6-6|14
CASSYQTMNTEAFF
TGTGCCAGCAGTTACCAGACTATGAACACTGAAGCTTTCTTT
>TRBD1|TRBJ1-4|TRBV18|15
CASSRQQGLNEKLFF
TGTGCCAGCTCACGTCAACAGGGGCTTAATGAAAAACTGTTTTTT
>.|TRBJ1-1|TRBV9|15
CASSVETGKNTEAFF
TGTGCCAGCAGCGTTGAGACAGGCAAGAACACTGAAGCTTTCTTT
>.|TRBJ2-3|TRBV5-8|10
CASSRHPQYF
TGTGCCAGCAGCAGACACCCTCAATATTTT
>TRBD1|TRBJ1-2|TRBV28|15
CASSLGTGVTYGYTF
TGTGCCAGCAGTTTAGGTACAGGGGTGACCTATGGCTACACCTTC
>.|TRBJ1-5|TRBV5-1|15
CASSLVWGRNQPQHF
TGCGCCAGCAGCTTGGTGTGGGGCCGCAATCAGCCCCAGCATTTT
>.|TRBJ1-3|TRBV4-1|17
CASSQVGTQFSGNTIYF
TGCGCCAGCAGCCAAGTGGGCACCCAATTCTCTGGAAACACCATATATTTT
>.|TRBJ2-7|TRBV19|13
CASSIGGVDEQYF
TGTGCCAGTAGTATTGGTGGAGTTGACGAGCAGTACTTC
>.|TRBJ1-1|TRBV19|13
CASRWLGDTEAFF
TGTGCCAGTAGGTGGCTCGGGGACACTGAAGCTTTCTTT
>.|TRBJ1-1|TRBV19|14
CASSSQGRGTEAFF
TGTGCCAGTAGTTCACAGGGACGAGGGACTGAAGCTTTCTTT
>TRBD1|TRBJ1-1|TRBV19|14
CASSRDSPNTEAFF
TGTGCCAGTAGTAGGGACAGCCCTAACACTGAAGCTTTCTTT
>.|TRBJ2-7|TRBV2|12
CASGDSAYEQYF
TGTGCCAGCGGAGACAGTGCCTACGAGCAGTACTTC
>TRBD2|TRBJ2-3|TRBV27|15
CASSPWTSGGGTQYF
TGTGCCAGCAGTCCTTGGACTAGCGGGGGGGGGACGCAGTATTTT
>TRBD1|TRBJ1-2|TRBV5-1|13
CASSPDREYGYTF
TGCGCCAGCAGTCCGGACAGGGAGTATGGCTACACCTTC
>.|TRBJ1-1|TRBV6-5|14
CASSPKLPGTEAFF
TGTGCCAGCAGCCCTAAGCTTCCGGGGACTGAAGCTTTCTTT
>TRBD2|TRBJ2-3|TRBV19|16
CASSPGIAGVSDTQYF
TGTGCCAGTAGTCCCGGGATAGCGGGAGTGTCAGATACGCAGTATTTT
>.|TRBJ1-2|TRBV19|14
CASRPGQSNYGYTF
TGTGCCAGTAGACCTGGACAGTCTAACTATGGCTACACCTTC
>.|TRBJ1-5|TRBV28|12
CASSVSNQPQHF
TGTGCCAGCAGCGTGAGCAATCAGCCCCAGCATTTT
>.|TRBJ1-1|TRBV7-2|14
CASSVDTHSTEAFF
TGTGCCAGCAGCGTGGACACCCATTCCACTGAAGCTTTCTTT
>.|TRBJ1-1|TRBV5-1|13
CASSPDMGTEAFF
TGCGCCAGCAGCCCGGACATGGGCACTGAAGCTTTCTTT
>TRBD1|TRBJ1-1|TRBV29-1|15
CSVGGGTTRDTEAFF
TGCAGCGTTGGAGGGGGCACTACACGGGACACTGAAGCTTTCTTT